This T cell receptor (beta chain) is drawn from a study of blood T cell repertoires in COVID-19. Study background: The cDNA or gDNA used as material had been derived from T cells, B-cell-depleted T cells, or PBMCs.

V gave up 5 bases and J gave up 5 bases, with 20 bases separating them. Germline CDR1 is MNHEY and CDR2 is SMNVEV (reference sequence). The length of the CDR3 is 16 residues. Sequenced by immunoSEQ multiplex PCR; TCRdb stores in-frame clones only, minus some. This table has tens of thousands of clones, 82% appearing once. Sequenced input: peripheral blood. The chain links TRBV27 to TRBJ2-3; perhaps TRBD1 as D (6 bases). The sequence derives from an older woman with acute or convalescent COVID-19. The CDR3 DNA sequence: TGTGCCAGCAGTGGCCTCACAGGGATTTCGGGAGATACGCAGTATTTT. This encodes CASSGLTGISGDTQYF.